The T cell receptor (beta chain) under discussion was sequenced for a study of vaccination and CD4 T cells after COVID-19. For the study at large: The study collected post-vaccine samples a median 72 days after dose two, with a range of 14 to 241.

A remark on this clonotype: Its antigen remains unknown.

The study sequenced cultured CD4+ T cell DNA using the Oncomine TCR Beta short-read assay. MiXCR, run by TCRdb on the PCR reads, gives a single entry per CDR3 protein. The sample carries about 16,000 distinct CDR3 sequences, nearly 55% recorded once. V gave up 5 bases and J gave up 2 bases, with 6 bases separating them. CDR3 size: 12 residues. Documented treatment: 10-day PBMC culture with coronavirus spike peptide pools or control peptides (ViraFEST assay). The chain couples TRBV12-3 or TRBV12-4 to TRBJ1-2; the D is unclear. The sequenced sample was CD4+ T cells from blood, cultured in vitro, obtained before SARS-CoV-2 vaccination. This TCR came from a human donor who had recovered from COVID-19. The CDR3 region is CASSAHNYGYTF. The CDR3 DNA follows: TGTGCCAGCAGTGCACACAACTATGGCTACACCTTC.